Below, one T cell receptor (beta chain) is given with its context. In the source study's methods: Estimates of nucleated cell counts were drawn from the amplification of reference gene primers. Sequenced by immunoSEQ multiplex PCR; TCRdb stores in-frame clones only, minus some. That table supplies the V and J calls and clone size; D and trimming were determined from the DNA. Of more than 30,000 clones in the sample, about 94% were seen once. V gave up 6 bases and J gave up 3 bases; unmatched junction bases: 8. The CDR3 has 17 residues. CDR1 and CDR2 (germline): MDHEN, SYDVKM. This specimen belongs to a study of blood T cell repertoires in COVID-19. Background on the study: Samples taken during acute and convalescent COVID-19 were collected in the United States, Italy and Spain. Sample material is recorded as cDNA or gDNA derived from T cells, B-cell-depleted T cells, or PBMCs.

This TCR was sampled from a human donor with active COVID-19. The donor label of this sample is uncertain. V is TRBV28 and J is TRBJ2-3, with 14 bases matching TRBD2. Material for sequencing was peripheral blood. The CDR3 DNA follows: TGTGCCAGCAGCCCCGGGGGACTAGCGGGAGTAACAGATACGCAGTATTTT. Amino acids: CASSPGGLAGVTDTQYF.